The 7 T cell receptor beta chains below all came from one sample that was sequenced in a study of T cells in Graves' hyperthyroidism and ophthalmopathy. The source material, RNA transcripts, was used to amplify TCR beta CDR3 regions. The TCR CDR3 first-round RT-PCR relied on the HTBI primer set. MiXCR, run by TCRdb on the multiplex PCR reads, gives a single entry per CDR3 protein. The table includes roughly 500,000 distinct CDR3 sequences, 35% to 50% detected once. Sequencing used peripheral blood or thyroid tissue (not recorded which). Receptor source: an adult woman with Graves' disease, either hyperthyroidism or ophthalmopathy (not recorded which).

The chain combines TRBV6-5 with TRBJ2-7, with 9 bases lining up with TRBD1. The germline CDR1 and CDR2 sequences are MNHEY and SVGAGI. CDR3 length equals 14 residues. After removal of 4 bases from V and 3 bases from J, the junction contained 4 bases not matched to a gene. The DNA for the CDR3 is TGTGCCAGCAGTTTCGGGACAGGGAGCTACGAGCAGTACTTC. Its translation is CASSFGTGSYEQYF.

This clonotype was detected a few times. This chain links TRBV30 with TRBJ1-1; 8 nucleotides match TRBD1. This CDR3 contains 16 residues. The trim removed 1 base at V and 5 bases at J, leaving 12 bases unmatched. Germline V gives CDR1 GTSNPN, CDR2 SVGIG (reference sequence). DNA of the CDR3: TGTGCCTGGAGTGGCCCTCCTCAGGGGGCGATTACTGAAGCTTTCTTT. The encoded protein is CAWSGPPQGAITEAFF. Drawing the rest from reference TRBV30 and TRBJ1-1, the complete variable domain is SQTIHQWPATLVQPVGSPLSLECTVEGTSNPNLYWYRQAAGRGLQLLFYSVGIGQISSEVPQNLSASRPQDRQFILSSKKLLLSDSGFYLCAWSGPPQGAITEAFFGQGTRLTVV.

This clonotype was recorded at least ten times. The gene calls are TRBV5-6 and TRBJ1-1, with 7 positions matching TRBD1. CDR1 is SGHDT, CDR2 YYEEEE, per germline. Trimming cost V 2 bases and J 1 base; bases outside gene matches: 5. This CDR3 comprises 15 residues. The CDR3 reads CASSFRRTGNTEAFF. In DNA form, the CDR3 reads TGTGCCAGCAGCTTTCGCCGGACAGGGAACACTGAAGCTTTCTTT.

As regards this clonotype: Given a much more abundant clone one base away, this may be a read error. V gene TRBV19 combines with J gene TRBJ1-5, with D unresolved. The length of the CDR3 is 14 residues. Per the germline V gene, CDR1 is LNHDA and CDR2 is SQIVND (reference sequence). Trimming took off 10 bases at V and 1 base at J, with 14 bases between the two ends. DNA for the CDR3: TGTGCCACTACTGCCATCTTGAGCAATCAGCCCCAGCATTTT. Translation: CATTAILSNQPQHF.

CDR3 in amino acids: CSLTTTQETQYF. In DNA, the CDR3 is TGCAGTCTAACCACAACCCAGGAGACCCAGTACTTC. V and J are TRBV20-1 and TRBJ2-5; D unresolved. V was cut by 8 bases and J by 5 bases, with 15 bases left in between. The CDR3 covers 12 residues. Germline CDR1 DFQATT, CDR2 SNEGSKA (reference sequence).

This chain joins TRBV7-3 and TRBJ1-1; 8 bases agree with TRBD1. The J segment lost 4 bases and the V segment lost 5 bases, leaving 6 bases of the junction unmatched. The CDR3 contains 14 residues. Germline loops: CDR1 SGHTA, CDR2 FQGTGA. The CDR3 loop reads CASSLGTGPTEAFF. The CDR3 DNA is TGTGCCAGCAGCCTCGGGACAGGCCCCACTGAAGCTTTCTTT.

This chain links TRBV7-9 with TRBJ1-5, with D possibly being TRBD1 (6 bases). Looked up from germline, CDR1 is SEHNR and CDR2 is FQNEAQ (reference sequence). CDR3 length: 16 residues. V shed 1 base and J shed 2 bases, with 12 bases lying between them. CDR3 loop: CASSLEAAGGNQPQHF. The CDR3 DNA sequence: TGTGCCAGCAGCTTAGAAGCGGCAGGGGGCAATCAGCCCCAGCATTTT.